A selection of T cell receptor beta chains follows, all from one sample in a study of shared clonotypes between healthy human individuals. Libraries were prepared by immunoSEQ multiplex PCR; TCRdb keeps only in-frame clonotypes and omits some of them. The sample shows about 2 million clones, around 96% of them seen only once. The sequenced sample consisted of naive CD8+ T cells sorted from blood. The receptor set was obtained from a man aged 18-30 years in good health. The CDR3 runs from the conserved cysteine through the conserved F or W. Where a row states a size, it is once, few, many or the class of an expanded clone; other rows omit it.

TRBV13	TRBJ2-7	.	CASSLGLGRVAYEQYF
TRBV30	TRBJ2-7	.	CAWGPGERRQYF
TRBV13	TRBJ1-1	.	CASSLPLTEAFF
TRBV5-1	TRBJ2-2	.	CASSIGQGGTGELFF
TRBV28	TRBJ1-5	.	CASSPGQPYSNQPQHF
TRBV28	TRBJ2-3	.	CASSLAGGADTQYF
TRBV7-9	TRBJ2-1	.	CASSSLVAGVVIPEQFF
TRBV28	TRBJ1-1	.	CASRWAGMNTEAFF
TRBV6-5	TRBJ1-1	.	CASSYSKPTDTEAFF
TRBV7-2	TRBJ2-3	.	CASSLAVAGEPWDTQYF
TRBV4-3	TRBJ2-7	.	CASSQERLGSGRVGEQYF
TRBV2	TRBJ2-5	.	CASTVGNYQETQYF
TRBV6-1	TRBJ1-1	.	CASPRDATEAFF
TRBV9	TRBJ2-5	once	CASSVEPAGGRETQYF
TRBV11-2	TRBJ2-7	.	CASSADRDEQYF
TRBV30	TRBJ2-7	.	CAWTAGTGVVQYF
TRBV28	TRBJ1-5	.	CASSPTGGAQYSNQPQHF
TRBV18	TRBJ2-7	.	CASSPLGQGEVYEQYF
TRBV4-1	TRBJ1-5	once	CASSPTGGNQPQHF
TRBV7-9	TRBJ2-2	.	CASSAPGGGSEELFF
TRBV7-8	TRBJ2-5	.	CASSAPTGIRTQYF
TRBV11-2	TRBJ1-1	.	CASSLDGFEAFF
TRBV4-1	TRBJ2-7	once	CASSLGDPSYEQYF
TRBV7-2	TRBJ2-7	.	CASSLIFGGGDEQYF
TRBV28	TRBJ2-2	.	CASSLDRDRALYTGELFF
TRBV27	TRBJ2-5	.	CASSQIAGGETQYF
TRBV10-2	TRBJ1-3	few	CASSDMAAIYF
TRBV5-6	TRBJ1-6	.	CASSSPVGTGFNSPLHF
TRBV4-2	TRBJ2-1	.	CASSQDPGTSGGPYNEQFF
TRBV5-4	TRBJ1-1	.	CASSFLGGPTEAFF
TRBV19	TRBJ1-5	.	CASSTNRGLWQPQHF
TRBV5-6	TRBJ1-2	.	CASSLLQQFYGYTF
TRBV29-1	TRBJ1-2	.	CSVELTTPGMDGYTF
TRBV4-1	TRBJ2-7	.	CASSQDEGLEQYF
TRBV6-1	TRBJ2-1	.	CASNRGQLLWHEQFF
TRBV5-1	TRBJ2-7	.	CASSLVSSTDYEQYF
TRBV27	TRBJ1-5	.	CASSLSGHYSNQPQHF
TRBV7-6	TRBJ1-5	.	CASSSQKGRNQPQHF
TRBV28	TRBJ1-5	once	CASSPPYGESNQPQHF
TRBV7-2	TRBJ2-5	.	CASSSWDRGRLETQYF
TRBV13	TRBJ2-7	.	CASSSNGASYEQYF
TRBV10-2	TRBJ2-3	.	CASSPLTRTDTQYF
TRBV27	TRBJ1-1	.	CASSPSAGGHTEAFF
TRBV13	TRBJ2-1	.	CASSPVSYNEQFF
TRBV4-3	TRBJ1-4	.	CASSQDYEEKLFF
TRBV2	TRBJ2-1	.	CATPSGSSYNEQFF